Shown below are 12 T cell receptor beta chains from a single sample sequenced in a study of monozygotic twins with inflammatory bowel disease. TCRdb reworked the 5' RACE reads into one entry per CDR3 protein, no DNA. This sample lists about 350,000 distinct CDR3 sequences; its ten largest clones have 2% to 2.5%. Sequencing was carried out using blood. All receptors come from a human donor with ulcerative colitis or Crohn's disease, or a healthy co-twin of an affected twin (not recorded which).

This chain joins TRBV20-1 and TRBJ2-2. Germline V gene sequence: CDR1 DFQATT, CDR2 SNEGSKA (reference sequence). The CDR3 runs 14 residues. The CDR3 sequence is CSAREDRPTGELFF.

The chain recombines TRBV7-2 with TRBJ2-1; the TRBD1 assignment by TCRdb is unverifiable without DNA. The CDR3 covers 14 residues. CDR1 SGHTA and CDR2 FQGNSA come from the germline V gene. Here the CDR3 reads CASSLAAGNNEQFF.

The genes are TRBV6-1 and TRBJ2-7; there is no DNA to check the TCRdb D call of TRBD2. Germline values: CDR1 MNHNS, CDR2 SASEGT. The CDR3 is made up of 15 amino acids. The CDR3 loop reads CASSEGLATLYEQYF.

V gene TRBV28 combines with J gene TRBJ1-4. The CDR3 runs to 13 residues. The germline V gene has CDR1 MDHEN and CDR2 SYDVKM. Here the CDR3 reads CASLPGLNEKLFF.

The V call is TRBV24-1, the J call TRBJ2-3; no DNA is available, so the TRBD1 call from TCRdb remains unchecked. The germline V gene has CDR1 KGHDR and CDR2 SFDVKD. The CDR3 spans 15 residues. CDR3 sequence reads: CATSDGGQAADTQYF.

The rearrangement uses TRBV20-1 and TRBJ2-1. Germline V CDR1 and CDR2: DFQATT, SNEGSKA (reference sequence). The CDR3 has 14 amino acids. The CDR3 is CSARDSTSYNEQFF.

The chain carries TRBV4-3 and TRBJ2-1. Germline-derived CDR1 and CDR2 are LGHNA and YSLEER. The CDR3 length is 14 residues. The CDR3 sequence is CASSQETTYNEQFF.

The rearrangement links TRBV5-1 to TRBJ2-2; absent DNA, TCRdb's TRBD1 call cannot be checked. The length of the CDR3 is 16 residues. CDR1 and CDR2 (germline): SGHRS, YFSETQ. The CDR3 loop is CASSPRGSRNTGELFF.

V is TRBV20-1 and J is TRBJ2-1; TCRdb designates TRBD2, a call that cannot be tested without DNA. The CDR3 has 14 amino acids. Germline assignment: CDR1 DFQATT and CDR2 SNEGSKA (reference sequence). The CDR3 is CSARPLAGGYEQFF.

This chain joins TRBV19 and TRBJ2-1; TCRdb proposes TRBD1, but this gene call is untestable without DNA. The germline V gene encodes CDR1 LNHDA and CDR2 SQIVND (reference sequence). CDR3 length equals 16 residues. The CDR3 spells CASSSGPRRSYNEQFF.

The V gene is TRBV27, the J gene TRBJ2-2; TCRdb proposes TRBD2, but this gene call is untestable without DNA. Looked up from germline, CDR1 is MNHEY and CDR2 is SMNVEV (reference sequence). The CDR3 runs 15 residues. CDR3 amino acids: CASTLGTPSTGELFF.

This chain joins TRBV27 and TRBJ2-5. Per germline, CDR1 MNHEY and CDR2 SMNVEV (reference sequence). The CDR3 has 16 residues. CDR3 protein: CASSLWAGRKEETQYF.